Below, one T cell receptor (beta chain) is given with its context. Antigen unknown. The data derive from a study of tumor-infiltrating lymphocytes in localized non-small cell lung cancer. The study, taken as a whole, reports: Available tissue quantity limited TCR sequencing to a patient subset. Tumor T-cell fraction was not associated with recurrence-free survival. Different pieces of the same tissue went to different assays, confounding technical variation with intratumor heterogeneity.

This table comes from immunoSEQ multiplex PCR, and its TCRdb copy is limited to in-frame clones, with some not included. The table has roughly 11,000 clones, about 83% seen once. Sequenced material: lung tumor tissue. This receptor was identified in a human donor with non-small cell lung cancer.

The CDR3 DNA follows: TGTGCCAGCGCCGACGGGACATCCGGAAACACCATATATTTT. Translated: CASADGTSGNTIYF. The chain employs TRBV6-1 and TRBJ1-3; TRBD1 might be the D (6 bases). The CDR3 consists of 14 residues. Germline lookup yields CDR1 MNHNS and CDR2 SASEGT. V lost 8 bases and J lost 4, with 15 bases in between.